The 30 T cell receptor delta chains below were found in one sample sequenced in a study of γδ T cells in repeated Plasmodium falciparum infection. Vgamma9/Vdelta2+ and Vdelta2-negative gammadelta T cells were flow-sorted from PBMC for bulk sequencing. TCRdb re-analyzed the multiplex PCR reads via CATT. The table records around 50,000 delta-chain clones, 1.9% of them present only once. What was sequenced was gamma-delta T cells from blood. These receptors came from a pool of human donors (malaria-infected and uninfected, not separated).

This clone was counted a few times. Translating this DNA gives a protein that differs at residues 17 and 19 from the TCRdb one, which belongs to a much larger clone; a read error is likely, and the protein shown is this translation. The V gene is TRDV3; the J gene was not called; TRDD3 is the table's D call, not checked against the DNA. Germline CDR1 reads TVYSNPD; CDR2 reads GDNSRS (reference sequence). The CDR3 has 21 residues. CDR3 protein: CAFPRGLPRNWGIVATEKRIF. In DNA form, the CDR3 reads TGTGCCTTCCCGCGGGGCCTTCCCCGAAACTGGGGGATAGTAGCGACCGAGAAACGCATCTTT.

In the case of this clone: The likely explanation is a read error, given a far larger clone one base away. At the DNA level, this CDR3 is encoded by other sequences in the same sample as well. This chain uses TRDV1 with TRDJ1; 7 bases match TRDD2. TCRdb offers no J gene call, so here the DNA was matched to germline to obtain one. CDR3 size: 22 residues. V was pared by 2 bases and J by 2 bases, with 26 bases of the junction left unmatched. Germline V gene sequence: CDR1 TSWWSYY, CDR2 QGS. CDR3 DNA sequence: TGTGCTCTTGGGGAATGCTATTTTCCTTCCTTGAAAACTCTGGGCAAAACCGATAAACTCATCTTT. Protein sequence: CALGECYFPSLKTLGKTDKLIF.

Of note for this clone: TCRdb's entry gives the protein of a much larger clone, which mismatches this DNA's translation at residue 24, likely from a read error; the protein reported here is translated from the DNA. The chain carries TRDV1 and TRDJ1; D possibly corresponds to TRDD3 (5 bases). The J gene, left out of TCRdb, was set here by checking the DNA against germline. CDR1 TSWWSYY and CDR2 QGS come from the germline V gene. CDR3 length: 28 residues. V lost 0 bases and J 7 bases, leaving 54 bases between the germline ends. For the CDR3, the DNA is TGTGCTCTTGGGGAACTCTCTCACGAGGCCCCCGTCCCAGGACGCGTTTACTGGCCTCCCGGTGTATCGGTTAAACTCATCTTT. It encodes CALGELSHEAPVPGRVYWPPGVSVKLIF.

This clone qualifies as medium-sized. Within the sample, other DNA sequences also encode this same CDR3. The chain uses TRDV1 and TRDJ1; 9 nucleotides agree with TRDD2. Trimming took 4 bases from V and 5 from J; bases not matched to a gene: 29. Germline-derived CDR1 and CDR2 are TSWWSYY and QGS. CDR3 length: 22 residues. The CDR3 sequence is CALGAPFLRYWRIVGTNDKLIF. CDR3 sequence (DNA): TGTGCTCTTGGGGCTCCCTTCCTACGTTACTGGAGGATCGTTGGCACGAATGATAAACTCATCTTT.

Ten or more counts support this clone. This likely stems from a read error, as it lies one base from a far larger clone. Other DNA sequences in the same sample also yield this CDR3. This sequence joins TRAV38-2/DV8 and TRDJ1; 12 bases fit TRDD3. TCRdb offers no J gene call, so here the DNA was matched to germline to obtain one. The CDR3 covers 26 residues. Looked up from germline, CDR1 is TSESDYY and CDR2 is QEAYKQQN. V gave up 6 bases and J gave up 3 bases; unmatched junction bases: 39. In DNA form, the CDR3 reads TGTGCTTATACGGGGCCGCCCTCCACTCAGCCCCGTACTGGGGGATACCATACGACGGGCCCCGATAAACTCATCTTT. It translates to CAYTGPPSTQPRTGGYHTTGPDKLIF.

As to this clone: The likely explanation is a read error, given a far larger clone one base away. The sample has other DNA sequences that encode this CDR3 too. The J gene is TRDJ1, the V gene TRDV1; D is perhaps TRDD2 or TRDD3 (8 bases each). Germline V gene lookup returns CDR1 TSWWSYY and CDR2 QGS. V was cut by 6 bases and J by 2 bases, with 34 bases left in between. The CDR3 is 21 residues long. In nucleotides, the CDR3 is TGTGCTCTTGGCTTCCTACCCCTGTCGTACTGGGGGCTCCGGTATACCGATAAACTCATCTTT. It is translated as CALGFLPLSYWGLRYTDKLIF.

To note about this clone: TCRdb shows a much larger clone's protein in place of this DNA's translation, and the two differ at residue 9, likely through a read error; the protein shown is translated from the DNA. CDR3 DNA sequence: TGTGCTTATAGGAACCCTTCCGTGGCTAGGATCAAAAATTATCACTGGGGGATACGCTTTTACACCGATAAACTCATCTTT. The encoded protein is CAYRNPSVARIKNYHWGIRFYTDKLIF. This chain connects TRAV38-2/DV8 to TRDJ1; 13 positions agree with TRDD3. The J gene was not available in TCRdb and was assigned here by matching the DNA to germline segments. The CDR3 loop spans 27 amino acids. Germline CDR1 reads TSESDYY; CDR2 reads QEAYKQQN. Trimming cost V 3 bases and J 0 bases; bases outside gene matches: 35.

There are many counts of this clone. TCRdb's listed protein matches a much larger clone and diverges from this DNA's translation at residue 11, likely through a read error; the protein shown comes from the DNA. The V gene is TRDV1, the J gene TRDJ1; D is ambiguous. The CDR3 extends over 13 amino acids. Germline CDR1 TSWWSYY, CDR2 QGS. The CDR3 coding sequence is TGTGCTCTTGGGGAATTTCCGGCCGATAAACCCATCTTT. This codes for CALGEFPADKPIF.

This clone has a handful of counts. Only one base separates this from a far larger clonotype, so it likely reflects a read error. Other DNA sequences of this sample code for an identical CDR3. This sequence joins TRDV2 and TRDJ1, with 10 bases aligning to TRDD3. No J segment appears in TCRdb, so it was assigned here by matching the sequence to germline. V was pared by 1 base and J by 5 bases, with 6 bases of the junction left unmatched. This CDR3 is built from 15 residues. CDR1 and CDR2 (germline): GEAIGNYY, EKD. The CDR3 is CACDTLGDNRDKLIF. The CDR3 nucleotides are TGTGCCTGTGACACGCTGGGGGATAATCGGGATAAACTCATCTTT.

This clone has a handful of counts. The TCRdb record carries a much larger clone's protein, which differs from this DNA's translation at residue 9; a read error is the likely cause, and the protein listed here is the DNA translation. The sample carries other DNA sequences with the same CDR3. The genes are TRDV3 and TRDJ1, with 8 bases that match TRDD3. The J gene, missing from TCRdb, was assigned here through DNA to germline matching. Germline V lookup: CDR1 TVYSNPD, CDR2 GDNSRS (reference sequence). Trimming at V came to 1 base and at J to 0 bases, leaving 25 bases not matched to a gene. The CDR3 length is 21 residues. The CDR3 here is CAFIHPTHRGITTIYTDKLIF. CDR3 in DNA: TGTGCCTTTATCCACCCTACGCACAGGGGGATAACGACGATTTACACCGATAAACTCATCTTT.

In this sample, this clone turned up many times. A single base is all that separates this from a far larger clone, so a read error is likely. Other DNA sequences within the sample encode an identical CDR3. The chain couples TRAV38-2/DV8 to TRDJ1; TRDD3 matches 12 bases. The ends lost 0 bases at V and 3 bases at J; junction bases unmatched: 27. The CDR3 sequence is 24 residues long. In germline, CDR1 is TSESDYY, CDR2 QEAYKQQN. CDR3 DNA sequence: TGTGCTTATAGGAGCGCGAGGCGTTGGGACCCTTTACTGGGGGATACTTGGTCGGCCGATAAACTCATCTTT. Translating it yields CAYRSARRWDPLLGDTWSADKLIF.

About this clone: The TCRdb record carries a much larger clone's protein, which differs from this DNA's translation at residue 14; a read error is the likely cause, and the protein listed here is the DNA translation. J is TRDJ1 and V is TRAV38-2/DV8; D possibly corresponds to TRDD2 (5 bases). Assignment of the J gene here rests on matching the DNA to germline, because TCRdb gives none. V was cut by 0 bases and J by 1 base, with 25 bases left in between. Germline assignment: CDR1 TSESDYY and CDR2 QEAYKQQN. The CDR3 has 20 amino acids. CDR3: CAYRSAFPTNGLDCTDKLIF. The CDR3 coding sequence is TGTGCTTATAGGAGCGCGTTCCCTACCAACGGTTTGGACTGCACCGATAAACTCATCTTT.

This clone occurred many times. TCRdb's protein, taken from a much larger clone, differs from this DNA's translation at residue 8, likely owing to a read error; the protein displayed comes from the DNA. The V gene is TRDV2, the J gene TRDJ3, with unresolved D. Per the germline V gene, CDR1 is GEAIGNYY and CDR2 is EKD. Trimming pared 0 bases from V and 0 bases from J, leaving 8 bases between. CDR3 length: 17 residues. The CDR3 region is CACDTLDDSWDTRQMFF. The CDR3 coding sequence is TGTGCCTGTGACACCTTAGACGACTCCTGGGACACCCGACAGATGTTTTTC.

The table lists this clone with many counts. A far larger clone is one nucleotide away, so this likely arose from a read error. This sample includes further DNA sequences coding for the same CDR3. The rearrangement uses TRDV2 and TRDJ1, with TRDD3 matching over 8 bases. The CDR3 extends over 19 amino acids. V lost 0 bases to trimming and J lost 2 bases; unmatched junction nucleotides: 16. The germline V gene has CDR1 GEAIGNYY and CDR2 EKD. CDR3 bases: TGTGCCTGTGACACCGTAGGAGGGATACGTGAAGAGAAAACCGATAAACTCATCTTT. This encodes CACDTVGGIREEKTDKLIF.

This clone was picked up a small number of times. TCRdb's protein, taken from a much larger clone, differs from this DNA's translation at residue 23, likely owing to a read error; the protein displayed comes from the DNA. The V and J genes are TRDV1 and TRDJ1, with TRDD3 identical over 8 bases. TCRdb records no J gene; here it was assigned by comparing the DNA to germline. The CDR3 is 26 amino acids. Germline V CDR1 and CDR2: TSWWSYY, QGS. CDR3 in DNA: TGTGCTCTTGGGGAACCGTATATCCTACTTTCCGTACTGGGGGCCCCTGGGTGGGGATACACCGATGAACTCATCTTT. Protein product: CALGEPYILLSVLGAPGWGYTDELIF.

Remarks on this clone: The translation of this DNA and the TCRdb protein of a much larger clone differ at residue 9, probably owing to a read error; the protein shown here is translated from the DNA. The rearrangement uses TRDV2 and TRDJ1, with D possibly matching TRDD3 (5 bases). In the absence of a J gene in TCRdb, the DNA was matched to germline to assign it here. The CDR3 covers 15 residues. Trimming pared 0 bases from V and 4 bases from J, leaving 14 bases between. Germline CDR1 GEAIGNYY, CDR2 EKD. The CDR3 sequence is CACDTVGVLIDKLIF. The CDR3 DNA follows: TGTGCCTGTGACACCGTTGGGGTGCTTATCGATAAACTCATCTTT.

This clone has a count of ten or more. The protein held in TCRdb is that of a much larger clone and does not match this DNA's translation at residue 15, likely because of a read error; the protein shown is translated from the DNA. No J gene was named, though the V gene is TRDV1; the table's TRDD3 call for D was not verified on the DNA. The length of the CDR3 is 17 residues. The germline V gene encodes CDR1 TSWWSYY and CDR2 QGS. CDR3 region: CALGEPTHPSGGQKPIF. In nucleotides, the CDR3 is TGTGCTCTTGGGGAACCAACTCATCCCTCTGGGGGCCAAAAACCCATCTTT.

This clone was seen repeatedly, ten times or more. The protein held in TCRdb is that of a much larger clone and does not match this DNA's translation at residue 6, likely because of a read error; the protein shown is translated from the DNA. The chain has TRAV36/DV7 and TRDJ1; D not resolved. The CDR3 is 12 amino acids. The germline CDR1 and CDR2 sequences are VTNFRS and LTSSGIE (reference sequence). V was cut by 5 bases and J by 2 bases, with 10 bases left in between. Here the CDR3 DNA reads TGTGCTGTAAGAGGATCAACCGATAAACTCATCTTT. As protein: CAVRGSTDKLIF.

Only a few counts were recorded for this clone. TCRdb records a much larger clone's protein for this DNA, with a difference at residue 10 that likely arises from a read error; the protein given is the translation of the DNA. The chain combines TRDV2 with TRDJ1; 7 nucleotides line up with TRDD3. The J gene was missing in TCRdb and was found by matching the end of the DNA to germline. The CDR3 is 14 amino acids. Germline loops: CDR1 GEAIGNYY, CDR2 EKD. Here the CDR3 reads CACGGGPYTGKLIF. DNA for the CDR3: TGTGCCTGTGGTGGGGGACCGTACACCGGTAAACTCATCTTT.

Regarding this clone: A far larger clone is one base from this, pointing to a likely read error. The same CDR3 arises from other DNA sequences in this sample as well. The V gene call reads TRDV1; no J gene was called; the table names TRDD3, a call not compared with the DNA. This CDR3 region has 23 residues. In germline, CDR1 is TSWWSYY, CDR2 QGS. The CDR3 here is CALGEGTYLYWGILIPNTDKLIF. Written as DNA, the CDR3 is TGTGCTCTTGGGGAAGGAACCTACCTCTACTGGGGGATACTAATACCGAACACCGATAAACTCATCTTC.

Concerning this clone itself: A read error likely explains why the TCRdb protein, taken from a much larger clone, differs from this DNA's translation at residue 18; the protein shown is translated from the DNA. Called V gene: TRDV2; the J gene was not called; the table calls TRDD3, which could not be checked here. The germline gives CDR1 GEAIGNYY, CDR2 EKD. There are 20 residues in the CDR3. CDR3 residues: CACDSLLGDTPLKNTDKPIF. CDR3 bases: TGTGCCTGTGACAGTTTACTGGGGGATACGCCTTTGAAAAACACCGATAAACCCATCTTT.

This clone has a handful of counts. The likely explanation is a read error, given a far larger clone one base away. The sample holds other DNA sequences that translate to the same CDR3. The V and J genes are TRDV1 and TRDJ1, with 11 bases lining up with TRDD3. TCRdb carries no J gene annotation; the J gene was assigned here by matching the DNA with germline. V dropped 2 bases and J dropped 4; count of bases not matched to a gene: 18. This CDR3 contains 20 residues. The germline CDR1 and CDR2 sequences are TSWWSYY and QGS. CDR3: CALGESSYVWGIPGGDKLIF. The CDR3 DNA reads TGTGCTCTTGGGGAATCCTCCTATGTCTGGGGGATACCGGGAGGCGATAAACTCATCTTT.

This clone was counted a few times. A far larger clone is off by one base, so a read error is likely. This same CDR3 is encoded by further DNA sequences in the sample. The chain's CDR3 is CAFPQLRIGGPRKYTDKLIF. DNA for the CDR3: TGTGCCTTTCCACAACTACGCATTGGGGGTCCGCGAAAGTACACCGATAAACTCATCTTT. The chain couples TRDV3 to TRDJ1, with D tentatively TRDD3 (6 bases). No J gene was available from TCRdb, and it was assigned here by a germline match of the DNA. V lost 2 bases and J lost 0, with 31 bases in between. This CDR3 has 20 amino acids. Per the germline V gene, CDR1 is TVYSNPD and CDR2 is GDNSRS (reference sequence).

The table lists this clone with a few counts. This clone may be a read error of a much larger clone one base away. Additional DNA sequences in this sample encode the identical CDR3. The chain employs TRDV1 and TRDJ1; the match to TRDD3 covers 10 bases. TCRdb records no J gene; here it was assigned by comparing the DNA to germline. This CDR3 has 27 amino acids. The V segment lost 2 bases and the J segment 0 bases; nucleotides outside the gene matches: 36. Germline loops: CDR1 TSWWSYY, CDR2 QGS. CDR3 coding DNA: TGTGCTCTTGGGGAATCCCCGCACTTCCTACGGTCTCCACGGGGGGATACGCCGGACGAGCACACCGATAAACTCATCTTT. It codes for CALGESPHFLRSPRGDTPDEHTDKLIF.

In its sample, this clone was seen many times. TCRdb's entry gives the protein of a much larger clone, which mismatches this DNA's translation at residue 14, likely from a read error; the protein reported here is translated from the DNA. V gene TRDV1 combines with J gene TRDJ1; tentatively, D is TRDD2 or TRDD3 (7 bases each). Trimming cost V 4 bases and J 0 bases, with 33 bases left between them. This CDR3 contains 22 residues. The V gene's germline CDR1 is TSWWSYY and CDR2 QGS. CDR3 DNA sequence: TGTGCTCTTGGGGTTCCCTTCCTCCGTCGGGGCTGGGGGGCCCGATACACCGATAAACTCATCTTT. Its translation is CALGVPFLRRGWGARYTDKLIF.

This clone was counted between two and nine times. A far larger clone is a single base away, which makes a read error likely. This specimen includes other DNA sequences encoding the same CDR3. This sequence joins TRDV1 and TRDJ1, with TRDD3 matching 9 bases. Because TCRdb records no J gene, it was assigned here through a match of the DNA to germline. From germline, CDR1 is TSWWSYY and CDR2 QGS. This CDR3 is 24 amino acids long. CDR3 protein: CALGEPHFSLIWGMRRRYTDKLIF. CDR3 nucleotides: TGTGCTCTTGGGGAACCCCATTTTTCCCTGATCTGGGGGATGAGGAGGAGGTACACTGATAAACTCATCTTT.

The sample holds many counts of this clone. TCRdb has a much larger clone's protein, which differs at residue 7 from the translation of this DNA, likely because of a read error; what is shown is the protein translated from the DNA. This chain joins TRDV1 and TRDJ1, with D possibly TRDD3 on 6 matching bases. TCRdb supplies no J gene; here it was assigned by aligning the nucleotide sequence to germline. The CDR3 extends over 17 amino acids. The V gene's germline CDR1 is TSWWSYY and CDR2 QGS. V lost 3 bases and J lost 1, with 18 bases in between. The CDR3 sequence: CALGEALPPLGTDKLIF. The CDR3 nucleotides read TGTGCTCTTGGGGAGGCCCTCCCCCCACTGGGCACCGATAAACTCATCTTT.

To note about this clone: This likely reflects a read error, since a far larger clone is one base away. The same CDR3 arises from other DNA sequences in this sample as well. The rearrangement joins TRDV1 to TRDJ1; a weak D match, TRDD3 (5 bases). As TCRdb names no J gene, one was assigned here on the basis of a DNA match to germline. CDR1 is TSWWSYY and CDR2 is QGS in the germline V gene. The CDR3 spans 15 residues. The CDR3 region has the DNA TGCGCTCTTGGGGTTACTCCCGGGGGCGGCGGTAAACTCATCTTT. This encodes CALGVTPGGGGKLIF.

This clone showed up many times. The protein held in TCRdb is that of a much larger clone and does not match this DNA's translation at residue 19, likely because of a read error; the protein shown is translated from the DNA. The V and J genes are TRDV2 and TRDJ1, with 8 positions matching TRDD3. TCRdb records no J gene; here it was assigned by comparing the DNA to germline. V lost 0 bases to trimming and J lost 0 bases; unmatched junction nucleotides: 32. Germline CDR1 reads GEAIGNYY; CDR2 reads EKD. This CDR3 is 25 amino acids long. The CDR3 loop reads CACDTGSLGFWELTTGGPHTDKLIF. CDR3 sequence (DNA): TGTGCCTGTGACACCGGGAGCTTAGGGTTTTGGGAACTAACGACTGGGGGCCCGCACACCGATAAACTCATCTTT.

There are a few counts of this clone. Since a far larger clone is one base different, this is likely a read error. This same CDR3 is encoded by further DNA sequences in the sample. The rearrangement joins TRDV3 to TRDJ1; D is perhaps TRDD2 (6 bases). Germline matching of the DNA provided the J gene here, since TCRdb leaves it blank. CDR3 length equals 21 residues. The germline V gene has CDR1 TVYSNPD and CDR2 GDNSRS (reference sequence). CDR3 DNA sequence: TGTGCTACGCTCAAAACCGTTATCCTACCGGGTTGGTGCCCATACACCGATAAACTCATCTTT. Translation gives CATLKTVILPGWCPYTDKLIF.